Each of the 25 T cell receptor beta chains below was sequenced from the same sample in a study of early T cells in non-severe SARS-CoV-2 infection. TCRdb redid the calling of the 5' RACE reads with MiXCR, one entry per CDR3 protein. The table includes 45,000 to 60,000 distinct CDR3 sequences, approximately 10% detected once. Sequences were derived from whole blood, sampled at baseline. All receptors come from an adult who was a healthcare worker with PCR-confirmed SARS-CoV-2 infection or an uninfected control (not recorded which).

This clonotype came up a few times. The CDR3, as DNA: TGTGCCAGCAGCCTGACTAGCGGGACCACCCTCGAGCAGTACTTC. It codes for CASSLTSGTTLEQYF. The V call is TRBV11-2, the J call TRBJ2-7; 11 nucleotides line up with TRBD2. Germline-derived CDR1 and CDR2 are SGHAT and FQNNGV. The CDR3 is 15 residues long. V lost 5 bases, J lost 6 bases, and 9 bases stayed unmatched.

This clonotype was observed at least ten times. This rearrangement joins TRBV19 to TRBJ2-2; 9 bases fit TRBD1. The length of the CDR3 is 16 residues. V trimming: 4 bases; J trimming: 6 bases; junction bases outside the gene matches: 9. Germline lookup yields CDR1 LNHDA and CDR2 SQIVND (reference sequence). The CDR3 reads CASSTPGTGFAGELFF. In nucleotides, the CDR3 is TGTGCCAGTAGTACCCCCGGGACAGGGTTCGCCGGGGAGCTGTTTTTT.

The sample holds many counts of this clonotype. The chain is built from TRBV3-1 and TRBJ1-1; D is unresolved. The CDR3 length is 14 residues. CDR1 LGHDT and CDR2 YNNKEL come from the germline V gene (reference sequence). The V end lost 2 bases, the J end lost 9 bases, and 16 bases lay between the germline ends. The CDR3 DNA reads TGTGCCAGCAGCCAAACACAAAATTTGGAGAAAGCTTTCTTT. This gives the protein CASSQTQNLEKAFF.

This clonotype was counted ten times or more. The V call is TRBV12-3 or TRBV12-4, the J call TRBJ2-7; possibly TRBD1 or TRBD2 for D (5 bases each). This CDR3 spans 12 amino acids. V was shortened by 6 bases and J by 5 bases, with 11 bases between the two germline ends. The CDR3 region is CASSRDQNEQYF. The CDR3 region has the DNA TGTGCCAGCAGCCGGGACCAGAACGAGCAGTACTTC.

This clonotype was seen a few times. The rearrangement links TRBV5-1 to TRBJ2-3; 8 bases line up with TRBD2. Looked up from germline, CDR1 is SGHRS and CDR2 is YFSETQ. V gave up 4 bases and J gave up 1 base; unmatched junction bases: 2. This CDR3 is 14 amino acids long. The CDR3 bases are TGCGCCAGCAGCCCGACTAGCGGCACAGATACGCAGTATTTT. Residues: CASSPTSGTDTQYF.

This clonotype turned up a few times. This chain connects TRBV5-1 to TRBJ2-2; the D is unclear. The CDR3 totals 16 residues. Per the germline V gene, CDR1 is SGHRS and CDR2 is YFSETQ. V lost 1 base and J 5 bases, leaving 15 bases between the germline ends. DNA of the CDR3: TGCGCCAGCAGCTTGTCGGCGAGTGGGGTGACCGGGGAGCTGTTTTTT. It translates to CASSLSASGVTGELFF.

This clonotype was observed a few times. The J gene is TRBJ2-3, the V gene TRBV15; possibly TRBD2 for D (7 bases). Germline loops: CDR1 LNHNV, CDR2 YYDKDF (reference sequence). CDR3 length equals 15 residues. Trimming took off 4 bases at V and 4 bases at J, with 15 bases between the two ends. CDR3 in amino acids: CATSTRTRGSDTQYF. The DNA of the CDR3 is TGTGCCACCAGCACAAGGACTAGGGGGTCAGATACGCAGTATTTT.

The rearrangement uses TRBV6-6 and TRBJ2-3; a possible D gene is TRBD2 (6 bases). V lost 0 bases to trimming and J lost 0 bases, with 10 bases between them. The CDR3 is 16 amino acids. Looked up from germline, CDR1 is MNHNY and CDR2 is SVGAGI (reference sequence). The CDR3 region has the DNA TGTGCCAGCAGTTACTCGTTGGGACTGAGCACAGATACGCAGTATTTT. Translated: CASSYSLGLSTDTQYF.

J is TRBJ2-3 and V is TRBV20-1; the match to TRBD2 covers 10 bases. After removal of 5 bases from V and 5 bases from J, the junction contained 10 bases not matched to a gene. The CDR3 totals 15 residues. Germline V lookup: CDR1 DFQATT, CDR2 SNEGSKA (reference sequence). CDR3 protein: CSAPLSGGAGDTQYF. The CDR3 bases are TGCAGTGCTCCCCTCAGCGGGGGGGCAGGAGATACGCAGTATTTT.

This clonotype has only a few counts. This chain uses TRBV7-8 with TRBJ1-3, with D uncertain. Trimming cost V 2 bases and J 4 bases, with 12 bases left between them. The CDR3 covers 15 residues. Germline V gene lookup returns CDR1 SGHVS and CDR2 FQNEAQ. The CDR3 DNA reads TGTGCCAGCAGCTTATTCGGGGTTACGGGAAACACCATATATTTT. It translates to CASSLFGVTGNTIYF.

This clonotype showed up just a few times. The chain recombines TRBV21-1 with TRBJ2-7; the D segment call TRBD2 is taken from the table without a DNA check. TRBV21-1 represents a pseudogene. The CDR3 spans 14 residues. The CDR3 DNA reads TGTGCCAGCAGCAAAGGCCTGAGGGCTCCACGGCAGTACTTC. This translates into CASSKGLRAPRQYF.

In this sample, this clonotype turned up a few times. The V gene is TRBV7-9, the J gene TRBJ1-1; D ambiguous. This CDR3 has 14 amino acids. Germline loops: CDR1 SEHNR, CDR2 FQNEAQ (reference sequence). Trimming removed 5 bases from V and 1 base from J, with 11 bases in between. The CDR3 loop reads CASSLGEPNTEAFF. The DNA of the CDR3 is TGTGCCAGCAGCCTGGGAGAACCGAACACTGAAGCTTTCTTT. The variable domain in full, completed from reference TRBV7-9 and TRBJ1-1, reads DTGVSQNPRHKITKRGQNVTFRCDPISEHNRLYWYRQTLGQGPEFLTYFQNEAQLEKSRLLSDRFSAERPKGSFSTLEIQRTEQGDSAMYLCASSLGEPNTEAFFGQGTRLTVV.

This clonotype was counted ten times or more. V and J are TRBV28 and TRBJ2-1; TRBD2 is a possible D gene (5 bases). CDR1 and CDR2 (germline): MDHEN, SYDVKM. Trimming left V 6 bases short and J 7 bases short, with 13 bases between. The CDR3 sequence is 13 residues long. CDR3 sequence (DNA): TGTGCCAGCAGAACCCAAGCGGTAAATGAGCAGTTCTTC. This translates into CASRTQAVNEQFF.

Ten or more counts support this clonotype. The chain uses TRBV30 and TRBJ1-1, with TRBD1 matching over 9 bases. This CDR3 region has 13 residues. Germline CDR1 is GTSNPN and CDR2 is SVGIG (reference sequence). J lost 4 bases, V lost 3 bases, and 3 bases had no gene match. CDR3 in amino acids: CAWRQGAVTEAFF. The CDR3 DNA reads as TGTGCCTGGAGACAGGGGGCCGTCACTGAAGCTTTCTTT.

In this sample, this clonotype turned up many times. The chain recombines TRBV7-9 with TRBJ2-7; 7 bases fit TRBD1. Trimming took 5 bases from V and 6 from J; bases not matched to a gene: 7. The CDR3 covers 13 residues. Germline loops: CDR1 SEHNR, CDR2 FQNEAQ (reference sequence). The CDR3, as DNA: TGTGCCAGCAGCCGGGGACAGCCCGGCGAGCAGTACTTC. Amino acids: CASSRGQPGEQYF.

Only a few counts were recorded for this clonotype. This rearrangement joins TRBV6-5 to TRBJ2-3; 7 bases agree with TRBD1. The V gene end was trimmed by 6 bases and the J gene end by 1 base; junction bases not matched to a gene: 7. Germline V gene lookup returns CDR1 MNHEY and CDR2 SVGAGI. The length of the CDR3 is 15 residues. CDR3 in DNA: TGTGCCAGCAGCCCATTGGACAGGCGCACAGATACGCAGTATTTT. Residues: CASSPLDRRTDTQYF.

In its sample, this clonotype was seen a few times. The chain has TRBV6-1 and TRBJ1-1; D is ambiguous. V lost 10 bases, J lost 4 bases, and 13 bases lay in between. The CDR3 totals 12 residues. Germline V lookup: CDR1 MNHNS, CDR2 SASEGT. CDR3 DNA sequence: TGTGCCACCAGACGAGAGGGCACTGAAGCTTTCTTT. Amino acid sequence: CATRREGTEAFF.

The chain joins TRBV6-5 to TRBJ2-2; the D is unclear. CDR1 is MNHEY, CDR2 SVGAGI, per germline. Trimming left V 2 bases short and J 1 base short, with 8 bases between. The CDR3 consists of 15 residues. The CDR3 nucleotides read TGTGCCAGCAGTTACGGTCCGGAGAACACCGGGGAGCTGTTTTTT. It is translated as CASSYGPENTGELFF.

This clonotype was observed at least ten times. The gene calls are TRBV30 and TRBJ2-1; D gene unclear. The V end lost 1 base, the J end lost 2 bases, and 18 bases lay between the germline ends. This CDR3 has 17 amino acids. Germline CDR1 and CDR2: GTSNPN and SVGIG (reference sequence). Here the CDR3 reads CAWSGGLRTRTYNEQFF. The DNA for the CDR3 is TGTGCCTGGAGTGGTGGCCTTCGTACAAGGACCTACAATGAGCAGTTCTTC. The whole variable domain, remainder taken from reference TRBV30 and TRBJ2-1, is SQTIHQWPATLVQPVGSPLSLECTVEGTSNPNLYWYRQAAGRGLQLLFYSVGIGQISSEVPQNLSASRPQDRQFILSSKKLLLSDSGFYLCAWSGGLRTRTYNEQFFGPGTRLTVL.

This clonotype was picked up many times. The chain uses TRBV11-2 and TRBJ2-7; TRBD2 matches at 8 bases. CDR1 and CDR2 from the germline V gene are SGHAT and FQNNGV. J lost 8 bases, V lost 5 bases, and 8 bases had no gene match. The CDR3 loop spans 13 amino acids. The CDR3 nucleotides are TGTGCCAGCAGCGATAATTTAGCGGGGCAGCAGTACTTC. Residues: CASSDNLAGQQYF.

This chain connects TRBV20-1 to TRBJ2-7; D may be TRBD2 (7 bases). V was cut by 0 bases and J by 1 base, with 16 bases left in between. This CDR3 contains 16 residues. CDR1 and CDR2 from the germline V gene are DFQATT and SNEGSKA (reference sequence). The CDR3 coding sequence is TGCAGTGCTAGAGACTCTTCGCGGGGGACATCCTACGAGCAGTACTTC. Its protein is CSARDSSRGTSYEQYF.

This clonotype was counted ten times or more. The CDR3 reads CASSPGLSNQPQHF. The DNA of the CDR3 is TGTGCCAGCTCACCAGGGCTTAGCAATCAGCCCCAGCATTTT. The chain is built from TRBV18 and TRBJ1-5, with D uncertain. The germline V gene has CDR1 KGHSH and CDR2 LQKENI. The V gene lost 2 bases and the J gene lost 0 bases, with 5 bases spanning the gap. The CDR3 is 14 residues long.

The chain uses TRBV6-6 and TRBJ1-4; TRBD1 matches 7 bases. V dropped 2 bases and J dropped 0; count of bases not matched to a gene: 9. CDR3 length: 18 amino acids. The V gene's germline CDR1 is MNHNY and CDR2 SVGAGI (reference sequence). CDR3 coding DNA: TGTGCCAGCAGTTACCCCCCGGGACAGACCGCAACTAATGAAAAACTGTTTTTT. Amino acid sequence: CASSYPPGQTATNEKLFF.

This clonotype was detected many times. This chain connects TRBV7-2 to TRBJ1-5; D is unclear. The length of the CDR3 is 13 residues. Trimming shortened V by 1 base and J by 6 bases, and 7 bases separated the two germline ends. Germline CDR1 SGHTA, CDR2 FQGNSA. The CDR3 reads CASSLGGIQPQHF. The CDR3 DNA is TGTGCCAGCAGCTTAGGCGGGATTCAGCCCCAGCATTTT.

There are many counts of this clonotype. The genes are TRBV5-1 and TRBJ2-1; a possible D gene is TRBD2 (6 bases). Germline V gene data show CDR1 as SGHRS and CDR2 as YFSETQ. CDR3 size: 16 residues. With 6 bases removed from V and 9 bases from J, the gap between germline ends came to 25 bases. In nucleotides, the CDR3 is TGCGCCAGCACCCCTCCGGGACTTTCTCGAGCGCGTGAGCAGTTCTTC. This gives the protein CASTPPGLSRAREQFF.